A few counts support the clone carrying this TCR beta chain. Its antigen is still unknown. These data are taken from a study of T cell repertoires in cytomegalovirus infection. Overall study: The study used recently identified HLA-C-restricted and well-studied HLA-B-restricted CMV epitopes. The public TCR beta signatures pointed to both CMV infection and matching HLA type. Findings and caveats of the study: Ex vivo responses were dominated by HLA-C-restricted CMV-specific TCR beta clonotypes. The study identified carriers of CMV plus the relevant HLA from cumulative public TCR beta family frequency.

Germline-derived CDR1 and CDR2 are MNHNS and SASEGT. The CDR3 loop spans 15 amino acids. V dropped 8 bases and J dropped 0 bases, with 14 bases sitting between them. TCRdb ran MiXCR on the reads and lists one entry per CDR3 protein. The table includes 700,000 to 950,000 distinct CDR3 sequences, approximately 29% detected once. This rearrangement joins TRBV6-1 to TRBJ1-5, with D uncertain. Specimen: cultured CD8+ T cells from PBMCs, collected from culture after CMV antigen stimulation. The TCR comes from a human donor in good health (CMV status not recorded). Some clones in this sample may be carry-over from other donors' samples. The CDR3: CASYLYPDSNQPQHF. The CDR3 nucleotides are TGTGCCAGCTACTTGTATCCGGATAGCAATCAGCCCCAGCATTTT.